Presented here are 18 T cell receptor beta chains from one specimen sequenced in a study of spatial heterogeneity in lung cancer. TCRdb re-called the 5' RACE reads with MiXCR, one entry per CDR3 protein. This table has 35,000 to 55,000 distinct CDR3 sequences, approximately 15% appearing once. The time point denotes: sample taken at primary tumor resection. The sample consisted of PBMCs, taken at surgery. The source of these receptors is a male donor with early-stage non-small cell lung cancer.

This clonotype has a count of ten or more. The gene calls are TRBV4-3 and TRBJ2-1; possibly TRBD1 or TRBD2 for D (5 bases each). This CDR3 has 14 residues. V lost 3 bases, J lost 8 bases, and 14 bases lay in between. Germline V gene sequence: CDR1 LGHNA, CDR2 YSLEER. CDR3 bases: TGCGCCAGCAGCCATCCGGGAAGGGGCTATGAGCAGTTCTTC. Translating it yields CASSHPGRGYEQFF.

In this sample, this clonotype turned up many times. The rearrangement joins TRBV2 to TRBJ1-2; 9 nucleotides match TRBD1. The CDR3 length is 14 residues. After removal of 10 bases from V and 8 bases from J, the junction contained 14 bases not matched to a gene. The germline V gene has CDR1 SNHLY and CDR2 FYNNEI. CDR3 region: CATTYGDRVSGYTF. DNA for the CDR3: TGTGCCACCACCTACGGGGACAGGGTGTCGGGCTACACCTTC.

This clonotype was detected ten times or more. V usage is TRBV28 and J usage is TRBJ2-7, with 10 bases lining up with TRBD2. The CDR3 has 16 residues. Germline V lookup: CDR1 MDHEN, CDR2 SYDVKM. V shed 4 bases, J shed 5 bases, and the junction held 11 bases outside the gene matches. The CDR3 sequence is CASSSGLGTSGDEQYF. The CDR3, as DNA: TGTGCCAGCAGTTCCGGCTTGGGCACTAGCGGGGACGAGCAGTACTTC.

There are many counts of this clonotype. The CDR3 DNA reads TGTGCCAGCAGCGTTAAGCGGGAGGGCGAGCAGTACTTC. Its translation is CASSVKREGEQYF. The rearrangement links TRBV9 to TRBJ2-7, with 10 positions matching TRBD2. Trimming took 2 bases from V and 6 from J; bases not matched to a gene: 2. The CDR3 length is 13 residues. Germline V gene sequence: CDR1 SGDLS, CDR2 YYNGEE.

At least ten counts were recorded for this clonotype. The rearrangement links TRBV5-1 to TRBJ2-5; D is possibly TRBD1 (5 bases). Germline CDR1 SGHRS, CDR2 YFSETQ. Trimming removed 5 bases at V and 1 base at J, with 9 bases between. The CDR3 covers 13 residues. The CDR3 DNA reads TGCGCCAGCAGTCAGACAGTCCAAGAGACCCAGTACTTC. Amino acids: CASSQTVQETQYF.

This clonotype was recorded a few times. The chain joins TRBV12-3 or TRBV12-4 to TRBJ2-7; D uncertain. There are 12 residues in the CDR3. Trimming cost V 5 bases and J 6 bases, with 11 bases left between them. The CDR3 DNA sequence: TGTGCCAGCAGTCCAACCGCAGCCGAGCAGTACTTC. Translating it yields CASSPTAAEQYF.

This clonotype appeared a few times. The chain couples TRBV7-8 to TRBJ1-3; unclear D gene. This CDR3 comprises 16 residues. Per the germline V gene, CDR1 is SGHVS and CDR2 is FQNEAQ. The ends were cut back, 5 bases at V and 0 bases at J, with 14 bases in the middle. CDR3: CASSPRTGPSGNTIYF. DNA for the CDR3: TGTGCCAGCAGCCCTCGGACCGGGCCCTCTGGAAACACCATATATTTT.

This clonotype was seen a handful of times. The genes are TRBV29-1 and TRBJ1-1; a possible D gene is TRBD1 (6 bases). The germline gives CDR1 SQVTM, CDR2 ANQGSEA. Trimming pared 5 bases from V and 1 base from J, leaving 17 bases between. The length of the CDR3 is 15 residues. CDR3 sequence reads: CSVRGYTGKNTEAFF. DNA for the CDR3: TGCAGCGTTCGGGGCTATACAGGGAAGAACACTGAAGCTTTCTTT.

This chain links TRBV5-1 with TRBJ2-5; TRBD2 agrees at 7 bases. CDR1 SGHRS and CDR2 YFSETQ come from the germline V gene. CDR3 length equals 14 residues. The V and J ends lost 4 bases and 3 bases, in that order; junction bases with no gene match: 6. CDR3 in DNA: TGCGCCAGCAGCAGGGGACTACAAAAAGAGACCCAGTACTTC. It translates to CASSRGLQKETQYF.

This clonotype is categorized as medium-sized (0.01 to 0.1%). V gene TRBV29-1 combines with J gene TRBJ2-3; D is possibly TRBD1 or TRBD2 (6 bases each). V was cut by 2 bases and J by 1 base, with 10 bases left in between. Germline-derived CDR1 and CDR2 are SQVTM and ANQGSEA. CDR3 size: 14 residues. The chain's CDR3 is CSVESGARTDTQYF. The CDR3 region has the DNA TGCAGCGTTGAATCGGGGGCTCGCACAGATACGCAGTATTTT.

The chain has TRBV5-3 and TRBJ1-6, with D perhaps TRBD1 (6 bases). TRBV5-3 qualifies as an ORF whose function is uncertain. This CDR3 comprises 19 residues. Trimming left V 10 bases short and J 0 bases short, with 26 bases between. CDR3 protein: CAPPTSFRGIGSYNSPLHF. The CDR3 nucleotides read TGTGCCCCACCAACCTCTTTCAGGGGTATCGGCTCCTATAATTCACCCCTCCACTTT.

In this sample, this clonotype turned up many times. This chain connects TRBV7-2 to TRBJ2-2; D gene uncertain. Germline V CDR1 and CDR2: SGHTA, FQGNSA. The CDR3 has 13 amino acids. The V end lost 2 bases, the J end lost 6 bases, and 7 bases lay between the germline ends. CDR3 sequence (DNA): TGTGCCAGCAGCTTATCGGTCCCCGGGGAGCTGTTTTTT. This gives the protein CASSLSVPGELFF. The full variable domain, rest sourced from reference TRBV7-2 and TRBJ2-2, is GAGVSQSPSNKVTEKGKDVELRCDPISGHTALYWYRQSLGQGLEFLIYFQGNSAPDKSGLPSDRFSAERTGGSVSTLTIQRTQQEDSAVYLCASSLSVPGELFFGEGSRLTVL.

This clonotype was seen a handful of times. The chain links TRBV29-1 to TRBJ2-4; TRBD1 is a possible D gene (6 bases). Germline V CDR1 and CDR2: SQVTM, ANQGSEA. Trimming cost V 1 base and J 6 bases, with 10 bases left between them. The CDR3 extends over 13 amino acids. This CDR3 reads CSVEGGRGNIQYF. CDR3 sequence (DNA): TGCAGCGTTGAAGGGGGGCGCGGAAACATTCAGTACTTC.

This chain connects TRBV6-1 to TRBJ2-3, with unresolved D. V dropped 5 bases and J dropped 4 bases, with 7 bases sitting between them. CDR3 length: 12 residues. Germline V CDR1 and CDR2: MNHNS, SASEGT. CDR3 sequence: CASSTRADTQYF. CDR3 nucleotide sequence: TGTGCCAGCAGTACCCGTGCAGATACGCAGTATTTT.

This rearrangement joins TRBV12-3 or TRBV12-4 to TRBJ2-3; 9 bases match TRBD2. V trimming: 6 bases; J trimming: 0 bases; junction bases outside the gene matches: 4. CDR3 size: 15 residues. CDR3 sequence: CASRFLAGSTDTQYF. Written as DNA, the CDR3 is TGTGCCAGCAGGTTCCTAGCGGGAAGCACAGATACGCAGTATTTT.

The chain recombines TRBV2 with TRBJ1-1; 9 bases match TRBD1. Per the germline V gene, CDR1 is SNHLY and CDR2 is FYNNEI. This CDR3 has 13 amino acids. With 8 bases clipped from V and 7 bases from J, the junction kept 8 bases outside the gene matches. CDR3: CASSRDRVIEAFF. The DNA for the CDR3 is TGTGCCAGCTCCCGGGACAGGGTGATTGAAGCTTTCTTT.

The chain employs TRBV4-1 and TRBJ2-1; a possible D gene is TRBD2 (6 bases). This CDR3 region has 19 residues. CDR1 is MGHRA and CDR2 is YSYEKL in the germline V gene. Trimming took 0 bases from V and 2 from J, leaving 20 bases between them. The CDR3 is CASSQDPPGTFNAYNEQFF. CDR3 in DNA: TGCGCCAGCAGCCAAGACCCGCCCGGGACTTTCAACGCCTACAATGAGCAGTTCTTC.

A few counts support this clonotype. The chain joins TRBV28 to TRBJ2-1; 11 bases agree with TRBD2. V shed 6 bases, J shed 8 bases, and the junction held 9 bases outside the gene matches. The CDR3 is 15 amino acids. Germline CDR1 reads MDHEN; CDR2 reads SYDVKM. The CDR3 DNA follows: TGTGCCAGCAGGCCTACTAGCGGGAGAGGGGATGAGCAGTTCTTC. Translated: CASRPTSGRGDEQFF.